The entry that follows covers one T cell receptor (beta chain) sequence. This clonotype was seen only a few times. It has no known antigen specificity. There are no base qualities to consult, and no much larger clone falls within one base. Sequences MNHEY (CDR1) and SVGAGI (CDR2) are obtained from the germline V gene. V is pared back by 6 bases and J by 4 bases, with 10 bases lying between the germline termini. The CDR3 has 13 amino acids, counting the end cysteine and phenylalanine. Of the read, only the CDR3 DNA is kept; its 39 bases are in frame from base 1. The donors were some 39 Caucasian individuals from Russia, aged roughly 6 to 90 years, who were systemically healthy. Each donor gave 8 to 10 milliliters of peripheral blood, drawn into EDTA-treated Vacutainer tubes. PBMCs were isolated by Ficoll-Paque density-gradient centrifugation, with at least 6 million obtained per sample. Trizol reagent was used to extract total RNA from the PBMCs, yielding at least 5.5 micrograms per sample. Naive CD45RAhigh/CD27high T cell percentages were measured by flow cytometry on a PBMC aliquot from every donor.

The record originates from a study of blood T cells in healthy people across ages (dated by TCRdb to between 2014 and 2016). The study in broad terms: In model experiments, template switching captured about one uniquely barcoded TCR beta cDNA molecule for every two T cells. The study measured age-related changes in TCR beta repertoire diversity using deep sequencing normalized with unique cDNA molecular identifiers. Donors were grouped into four age groups: young (average roughly 17 years), middle-aged (about 38), aged (62) and long-lived (about 90). Donors of different ages were randomly distributed across sequencing lanes to avoid experimental bias. For two donors (one aged 18 to 29 and one aged 80 or older), the study analyzed two additional independent replicas of 1 million unique cDNA reads from the same blood draw. The study at large found these results: Since profiling was done on bulk unsorted PBMCs, naive and antigen-experienced compartments could not be conclusively compared. There was a strong correlation between observed TCR beta diversity and the percentage of naive T cells measured by flow cytometry. Compared with the aged group, the long-lived group had more naive CD4+ T cells, fewer expanded clones and increased TCR diversity, a pattern suggesting age selection. Observed TCR beta diversity per million T cells fell roughly linearly with age, and a significant reduction was already apparent by age roughly 40. Estimates of total diversity from one million sequenced T cells were regarded as lower bounds and underestimates. Because donor CMV infection status was unknown, age-related changes in expanded clonotypes were potentially confounded.

To prepare the library, 5' RACE was applied. Sequencing instrument: Illumina HiSeq 2500. A second roughly 6 to 12 cycle PCR used a sample-barcoded 5' primer and a J-beta primer mix. Each TCR beta cDNA molecule received a unique molecular identifier from a template-switch 5' adaptor carrying 12 random nucleotides. Each sample yielded at least 2.5 million CDR3-containing paired-end reads. The Mint cDNA synthesis kit, primed by a TRBC-specific oligonucleotide, was used to synthesize first-strand cDNA from all RNA. Following uracil-DNA glycosylase treatment, a first 18-cycle PCR with universal primers M1SS and BC2_uni_R was performed on all cDNA. The study's own analysis went as follows. For normalization, 1 million high-quality reads, each with a distinct molecular identifier, were randomly selected from each sample. Reads with shared molecular identifiers were discarded instead of being binned into consensus sequences. MiTCR, run with a Q25 quality threshold and the strictest error-elimination algorithm, handled CDR3 identification, clonotype clustering and error correction. A nonparametric unseen species model with Euler transformation was used to estimate a lower bound on total TCR beta diversity. TCRdb passed the public sequencing reads through fastp at Q25 and MiXCR, retaining productive beta sequences. Every CDR3 protein is listed once, alongside the most common genes and DNA of its rows. The V and J calls shown here were made by TCRdb, not taken from the authors' results. The sample table shows over a million distinct CDR3 sequences, and 42% are seen once. Of the sample, around 8% is held by the ten largest clones.

Here the chain combines TRBV6-5 and TRBJ1-5; the D gene cannot be named for sure. Specimen: blood. The receptor was derived from a woman between 18 and 29 years old in good health. The CDR3 region reads CASSSSNNQPQHF. Here is the DNA: TGTGCCAGCAGCTCCTCCAATAATCAGCCCCAGCATTTT.